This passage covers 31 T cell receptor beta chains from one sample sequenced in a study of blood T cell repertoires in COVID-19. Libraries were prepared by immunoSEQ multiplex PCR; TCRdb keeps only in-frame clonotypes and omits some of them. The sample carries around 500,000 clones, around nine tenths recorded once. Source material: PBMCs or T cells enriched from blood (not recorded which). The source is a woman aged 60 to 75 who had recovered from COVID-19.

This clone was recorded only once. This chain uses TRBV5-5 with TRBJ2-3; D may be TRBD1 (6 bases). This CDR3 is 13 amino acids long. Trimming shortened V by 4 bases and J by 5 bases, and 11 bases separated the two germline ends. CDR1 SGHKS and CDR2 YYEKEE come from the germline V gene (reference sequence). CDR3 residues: CASSKLQGDTQYF. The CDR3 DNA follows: TGTGCCAGCAGCAAGCTACAGGGAGATACGCAGTATTTT.

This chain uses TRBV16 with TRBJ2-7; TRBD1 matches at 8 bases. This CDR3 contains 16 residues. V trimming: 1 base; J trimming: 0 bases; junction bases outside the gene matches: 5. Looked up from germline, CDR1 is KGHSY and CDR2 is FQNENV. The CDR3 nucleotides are TGTGCCAGCAGCCAATGGGACAGGACACACTCCTACGAGCAGTACGTC. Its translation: CASSQWDRTHSYEQYV.

In DNA form, the CDR3 reads TGTGCCAGCAGCGTAGGACAGGGAGACAATCAGCCCCAGCATTTT. Its protein is CASSVGQGDNQPQHF. J is TRBJ1-5 and V is TRBV5-8; 8 bases agree with TRBD1. This CDR3 has 15 residues. Trimming took 4 bases from V and 3 from J; bases not matched to a gene: 6. CDR1 is SGHTS and CDR2 is YDEGEE in the germline V gene.

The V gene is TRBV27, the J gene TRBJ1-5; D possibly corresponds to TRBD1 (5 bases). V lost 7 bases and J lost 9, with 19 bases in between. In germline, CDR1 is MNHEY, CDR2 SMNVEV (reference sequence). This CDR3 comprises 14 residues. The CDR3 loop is CASTPGGGSSPQHF. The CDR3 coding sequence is TGTGCCAGCACTCCGGGGGGGGGTAGTTCGCCCCAGCATTTT.

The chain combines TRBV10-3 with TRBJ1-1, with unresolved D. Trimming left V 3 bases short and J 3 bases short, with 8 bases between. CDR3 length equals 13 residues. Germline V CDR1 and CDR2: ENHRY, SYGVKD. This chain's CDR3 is CAISDRSHTEAFF. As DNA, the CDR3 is TGTGCCATCAGTGACAGGTCGCACACTGAAGCTTTCTTT.

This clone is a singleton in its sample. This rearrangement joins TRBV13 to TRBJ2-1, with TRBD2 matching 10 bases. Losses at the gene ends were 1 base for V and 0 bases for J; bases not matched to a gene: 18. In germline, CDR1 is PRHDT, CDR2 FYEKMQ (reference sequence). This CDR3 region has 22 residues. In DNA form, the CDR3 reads TGTGCCAGCAGCTTAGCCCCGTTGGTTAGCGGGGGGATCCCAAGCTCCTACAATGAGCAGTTCTTC. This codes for CASSLAPLVSGGIPSSYNEQFF.

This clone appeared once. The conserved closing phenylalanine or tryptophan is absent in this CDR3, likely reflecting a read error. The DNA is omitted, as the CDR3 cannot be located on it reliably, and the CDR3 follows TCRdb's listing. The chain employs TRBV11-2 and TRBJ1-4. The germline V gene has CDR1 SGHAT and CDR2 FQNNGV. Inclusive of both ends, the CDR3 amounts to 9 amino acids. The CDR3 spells CASTTPPSY.

CDR3 region: CASSGSKDTQYF. In DNA form, the CDR3 reads TGTGCCAGCTCGGGGTCCAAGGATACGCAGTATTTT. The chain recombines TRBV27 with TRBJ2-3; D perhaps matches TRBD2 (5 bases). Germline CDR1 reads MNHEY; CDR2 reads SMNVEV (reference sequence). The CDR3 sequence is 12 residues long. V gave up 8 bases and J gave up 6 bases, with 12 bases separating them.

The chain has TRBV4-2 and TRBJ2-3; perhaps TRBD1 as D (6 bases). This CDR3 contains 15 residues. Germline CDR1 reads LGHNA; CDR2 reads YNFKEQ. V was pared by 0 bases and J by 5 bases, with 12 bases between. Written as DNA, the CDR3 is TGTGCCAGCAGCCAAGAGGGGGCGGTTCTAGATACGCAGTATTTT. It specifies CASSQEGAVLDTQYF.

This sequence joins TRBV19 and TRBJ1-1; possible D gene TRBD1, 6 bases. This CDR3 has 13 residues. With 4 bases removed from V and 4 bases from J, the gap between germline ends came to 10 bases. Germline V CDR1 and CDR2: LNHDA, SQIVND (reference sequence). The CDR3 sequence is CASSTGEGTEAFF. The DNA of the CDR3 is TGTGCCAGTAGTACAGGGGAAGGCACTGAAGCTTTCTTT.

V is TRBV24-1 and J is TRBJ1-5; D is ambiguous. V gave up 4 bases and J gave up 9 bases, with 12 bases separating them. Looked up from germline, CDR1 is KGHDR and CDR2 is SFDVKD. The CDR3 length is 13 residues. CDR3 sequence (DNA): TGTGCCACCAGTGACGTCAGGAAGTGGCCCCAGCATTTT. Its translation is CATSDVRKWPQHF.

CDR3 nucleotides: TGTGCCAGCAGCGCTAGCGGGGGCTCGAGGGGGGAGACCCAGTACTTC. Protein: CASSASGGSRGETQYF. The gene calls are TRBV5-6 and TRBJ2-5; 10 bases align to TRBD2. J gave up 5 bases and V 4 bases, and 11 bases lay outside the gene matches. Germline CDR1 SGHDT, CDR2 YYEEEE. CDR3 length equals 16 residues.

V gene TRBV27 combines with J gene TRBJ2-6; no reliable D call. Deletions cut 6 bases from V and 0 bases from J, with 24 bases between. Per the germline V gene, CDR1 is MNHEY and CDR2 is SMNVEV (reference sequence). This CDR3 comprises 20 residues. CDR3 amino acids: CASSRTGNEVAYSGANVLTF. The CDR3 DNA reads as TGTGCCAGCAGCCGAACCGGTAATGAAGTCGCATACTCTGGGGCCAACGTCCTGACTTTC.

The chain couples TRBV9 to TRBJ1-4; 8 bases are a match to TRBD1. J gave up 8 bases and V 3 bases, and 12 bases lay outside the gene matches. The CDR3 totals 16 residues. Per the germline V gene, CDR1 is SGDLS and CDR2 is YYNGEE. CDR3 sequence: CASSASLTGEGEKLFF. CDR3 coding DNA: TGTGCCAGCAGCGCCTCTTTGACAGGGGAAGGGGAAAAACTGTTTTTT.

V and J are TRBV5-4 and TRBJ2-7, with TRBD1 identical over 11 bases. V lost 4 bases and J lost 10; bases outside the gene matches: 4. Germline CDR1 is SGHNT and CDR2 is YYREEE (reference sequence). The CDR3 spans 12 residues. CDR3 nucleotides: TGTGCCAGCAGCCCGGGACAGGGGGACCAGTACTTC. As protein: CASSPGQGDQYF. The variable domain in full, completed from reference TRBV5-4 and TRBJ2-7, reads ETGVTQSPTHLIKTRGQQVTLRCSSQSGHNTVSWYQQALGQGPQFIFQYYREEENGRGNFPPRFSGLQFPNYSSELNVNALELDDSALYLCASSPGQGDQYFGPGTRLTVT.

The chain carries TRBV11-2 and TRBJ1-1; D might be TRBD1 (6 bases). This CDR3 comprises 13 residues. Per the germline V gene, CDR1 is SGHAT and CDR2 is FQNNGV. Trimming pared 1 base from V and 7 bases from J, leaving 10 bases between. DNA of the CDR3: TGTGCCAGCAGCTTAGTTAGGGGGGGTGAAGCTTTCTTT. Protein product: CASSLVRGGEAFF.

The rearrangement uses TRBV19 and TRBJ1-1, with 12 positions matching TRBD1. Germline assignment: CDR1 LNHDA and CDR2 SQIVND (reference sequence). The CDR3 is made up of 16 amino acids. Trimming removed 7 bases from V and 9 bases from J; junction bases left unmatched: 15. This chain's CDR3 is CASNDRGTGGVNKAFF. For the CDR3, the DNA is TGTGCCAGTAACGACAGAGGGACAGGGGGCGTAAATAAAGCTTTCTTT.

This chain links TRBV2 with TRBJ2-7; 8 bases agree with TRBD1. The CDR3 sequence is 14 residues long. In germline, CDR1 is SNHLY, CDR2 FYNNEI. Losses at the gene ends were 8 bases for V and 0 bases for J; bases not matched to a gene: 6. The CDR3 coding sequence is TGTGCCAGCTCCGGGACAGGCATCTCCTACGAGCAGTACGTC. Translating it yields CASSGTGISYEQYV.

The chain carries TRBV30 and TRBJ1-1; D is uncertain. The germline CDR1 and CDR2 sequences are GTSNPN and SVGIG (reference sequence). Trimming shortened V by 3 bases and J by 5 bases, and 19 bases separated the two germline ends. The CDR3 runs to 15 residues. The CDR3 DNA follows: TGTGCCTGGAGCCCGGGAACCCGAACTTCGACTGAAGCTTTCTTT. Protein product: CAWSPGTRTSTEAFF.

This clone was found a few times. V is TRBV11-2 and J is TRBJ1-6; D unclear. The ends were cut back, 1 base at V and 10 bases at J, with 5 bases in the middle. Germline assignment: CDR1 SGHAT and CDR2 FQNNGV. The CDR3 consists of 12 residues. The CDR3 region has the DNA TGTGCCAGCAGCTTAGGTAGATCACCCCTCCACTTT. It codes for CASSLGRSPLHF.

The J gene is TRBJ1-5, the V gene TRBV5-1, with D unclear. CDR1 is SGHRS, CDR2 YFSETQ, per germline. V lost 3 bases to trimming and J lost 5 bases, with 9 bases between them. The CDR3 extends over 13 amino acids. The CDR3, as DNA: TGCGCCAGCAGCTCTACCGGGGATCAGCCCCAGCATTTT. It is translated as CASSSTGDQPQHF.

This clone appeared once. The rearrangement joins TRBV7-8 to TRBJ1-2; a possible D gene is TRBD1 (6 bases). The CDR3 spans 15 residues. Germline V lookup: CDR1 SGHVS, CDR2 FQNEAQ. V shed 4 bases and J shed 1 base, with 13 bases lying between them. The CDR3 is CASSSRGGNNYGYTF. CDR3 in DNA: TGTGCCAGCAGCTCGCGGGGGGGCAATAACTATGGCTACACCTTC.

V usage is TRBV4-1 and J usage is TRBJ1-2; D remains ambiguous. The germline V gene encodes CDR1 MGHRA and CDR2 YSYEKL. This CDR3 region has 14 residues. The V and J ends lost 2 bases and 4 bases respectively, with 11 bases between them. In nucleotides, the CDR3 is TGCGCCAGCAGCCAAAGCGGAGATCTCTATGGCTACACCTTC. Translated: CASSQSGDLYGYTF.

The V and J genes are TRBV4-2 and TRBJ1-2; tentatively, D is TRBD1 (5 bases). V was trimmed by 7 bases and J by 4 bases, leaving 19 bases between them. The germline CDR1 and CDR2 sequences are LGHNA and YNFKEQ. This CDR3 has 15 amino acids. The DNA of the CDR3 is TGTGCCAGCAACTCTATGGGGCACGGGGGCTATGGCTACACCTTC. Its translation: CASNSMGHGGYGYTF.

The CDR3 nucleotides are TGTGCCTCCCCCACGGGAAACACCTACGAGCAGTACTTC. Translating it yields CASPTGNTYEQYF. The V call is TRBV27, the J call TRBJ2-7; D perhaps matches TRBD2 (5 bases). Between the trimmed V and J ends, which lost 11 bases and 2 bases, there was a span of 16 bases. The CDR3 runs to 13 residues. CDR1 MNHEY and CDR2 SMNVEV come from the germline V gene (reference sequence).

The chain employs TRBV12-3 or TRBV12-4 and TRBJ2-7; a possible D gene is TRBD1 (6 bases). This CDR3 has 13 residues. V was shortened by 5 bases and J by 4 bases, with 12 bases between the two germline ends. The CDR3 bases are TGTGCCAGCAGTCCGAGACAGGTTTACGAGCAGTACTTC. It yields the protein CASSPRQVYEQYF.

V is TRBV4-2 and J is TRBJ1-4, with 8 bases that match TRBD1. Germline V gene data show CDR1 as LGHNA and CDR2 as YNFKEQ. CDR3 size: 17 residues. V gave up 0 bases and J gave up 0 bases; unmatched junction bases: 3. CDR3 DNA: TGTGCCAGCAGCCAAGAAATACAGGGGGCAACTAATGAAAAACTGTTTTTT. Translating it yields CASSQEIQGATNEKLFF.

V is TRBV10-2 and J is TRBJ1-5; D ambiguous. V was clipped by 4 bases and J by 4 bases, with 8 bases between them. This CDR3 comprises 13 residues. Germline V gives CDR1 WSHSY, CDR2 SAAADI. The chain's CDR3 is CASSVSGNQPQHF. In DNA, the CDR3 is TGCGCCAGCAGTGTATCCGGGAATCAGCCCCAGCATTTT.

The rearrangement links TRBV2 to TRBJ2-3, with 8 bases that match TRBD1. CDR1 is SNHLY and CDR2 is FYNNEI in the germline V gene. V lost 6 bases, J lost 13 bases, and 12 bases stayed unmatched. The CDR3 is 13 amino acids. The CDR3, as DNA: TGTGCCAGCAGGGCGACAGGGGCCCTTATCGAGTATTTT. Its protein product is CASRATGALIEYF.

CDR3 in DNA: TGTGCCAGCAGTGGCAGCGGGGGGGCCGGGGATACGCAGTATTTT. Residues: CASSGSGGAGDTQYF. This sequence joins TRBV25-1 and TRBJ2-3; 10 bases map to TRBD2. V trimming: 4 bases; J trimming: 6 bases; junction bases outside the gene matches: 7. This CDR3 comprises 15 residues. Germline V gives CDR1 MGHDK, CDR2 SYGVNS.

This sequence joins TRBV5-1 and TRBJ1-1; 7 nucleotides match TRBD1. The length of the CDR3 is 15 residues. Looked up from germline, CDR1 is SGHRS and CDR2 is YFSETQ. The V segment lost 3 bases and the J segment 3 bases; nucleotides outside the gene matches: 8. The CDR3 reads CASSSTAGTDTEAFF. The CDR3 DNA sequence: TGCGCCAGCAGCTCGACGGCCGGGACAGACACTGAAGCTTTCTTT.